The 17 T cell receptor beta chains below come from one sample, sequenced in a study of PD-L1 blockade in urothelial cancer. Method: immunoSEQ multiplex PCR; TCRdb's copy keeps in-frame clones and lacks some. There are some 28,000 clones in the sample; 80% occur only once, and around 2% lies in the top ten. The specimen was PBMCs, collected around atezolizumab (anti-PD-L1) treatment. These receptors all come from a man over 45 with urothelial cancer.

The chain employs TRBV7-6 and TRBJ2-1, with 7 bases identical to TRBD1. The V gene's germline CDR1 is SGHVS and CDR2 FNYEAQ. After removal of 4 bases from V and 5 bases from J, the junction contained 8 bases not matched to a gene. The CDR3 contains 15 residues. The CDR3 nucleotides read TGTGCCAGCAGCTCACCCGGGACAGTCAACAATGAGCAGTTCTTC. This sequence encodes CASSSPGTVNNEQFF.

The chain couples TRBV15 to TRBJ2-7; D may be TRBD2 (6 bases). The V and J ends lost 4 bases and 2 bases respectively, with 12 bases between them. The germline CDR1 and CDR2 sequences are LNHNV and YYDKDF (reference sequence). CDR3 length: 14 residues. CDR3 sequence reads: CATSIRLDTYEQYF. CDR3 DNA: TGTGCCACCAGCATCCGACTAGACACCTACGAGCAGTACTTC. The full variable domain, rest sourced from reference TRBV15 and TRBJ2-7, is DAMVIQNPRYQVTQFGKPVTLSCSQTLNHNVMYWYQQKSSQAPKLLFHYYDKDFNNEADTPDNFQSRRPNTSFCFLDIRSPGLGDTAMYLCATSIRLDTYEQYFGPGTRLTVT.

This rearrangement joins TRBV18 to TRBJ1-1; D is possibly TRBD1 (5 bases). Germline CDR1 reads KGHSH; CDR2 reads LQKENI. V gave up 1 base and J gave up 5 bases, with 14 bases separating them. The CDR3 runs to 15 residues. The DNA of the CDR3 is TGTGCCAGCTCACCACAGGGGCAGGGAGGGACTGAAGCTTTCTTT. This sequence encodes CASSPQGQGGTEAFF.

The rearrangement links TRBV6-5 to TRBJ2-1, with D unclear. Germline CDR1 MNHEY, CDR2 SVGAGI. There are 15 residues in the CDR3. V was cut by 8 bases and J by 0 bases, with 14 bases left in between. CDR3 nucleotides: TGTGCCAGCGGATCTACATGGAGCTCCTACAATGAGCAGTTCTTC. It yields the protein CASGSTWSSYNEQFF.

The genes are TRBV5-4 and TRBJ2-3; 9 bases are shared with TRBD2. The V gene's germline CDR1 is SGHNT and CDR2 YYREEE (reference sequence). J was trimmed by 6 bases and V by 4 bases; bases with no gene match: 3. The CDR3 length is 13 residues. CDR3 residues: CASSPGLADTQYF. The CDR3 DNA sequence: TGTGCCAGCAGCCCGGGACTAGCTGATACGCAGTATTTT.

This clone showed up just once. This sequence joins TRBV18 and TRBJ2-5, with 15 bases identical to TRBD2. The V gene end was trimmed by 4 bases and the J gene end by 11 bases; junction bases not matched to a gene: 8. The CDR3 totals 15 residues. CDR1 and CDR2 from the germline V gene are KGHSH and LQKENI. As DNA, the CDR3 is TGTGCCAGCTCACGGGGACTAGCGGGAGGATCAGAGCAGTACTTC. Translated: CASSRGLAGGSEQYF.

The chain links TRBV6-4 to TRBJ2-1; 10 nucleotides agree with TRBD2. The germline V gene encodes CDR1 MRHNA and CDR2 SNTAGT. V lost 6 bases and J lost 3; bases outside the gene matches: 5. The CDR3 has 15 residues. CDR3 DNA: TGTGCCAGCAGGAGAACTAGCGGGGACTACAATGAGCAGTTCTTC. This codes for CASRRTSGDYNEQFF.

The chain couples TRBV5-8 to TRBJ1-4; 12 positions agree with TRBD1. Germline-derived CDR1 and CDR2 are SGHTS and YDEGEE. The CDR3 totals 19 residues. V trimming: 1 base; J trimming: 7 bases; junction bases outside the gene matches: 14. CDR3 loop: CASSLSPGQGASGIEKLFF. As DNA, the CDR3 is TGTGCCAGCAGCTTGTCTCCGGGACAGGGGGCGAGTGGTATTGAAAAACTGTTTTTT. Supplemented by reference TRBV5-8 and TRBJ1-4, the full variable domain reads EAGVTQSPTHLIKTRGQQATLRCSPISGHTSVYWYQQALGLGLQFLLWYDEGEERNRGNFPPRFSGRQFPNYSSELNVNALELEDSALYLCASSLSPGQGASGIEKLFFGSGTQLSVL.

The chain couples TRBV9 to TRBJ1-3, with D unclear. Germline assignment: CDR1 SGDLS and CDR2 YYNGEE. Trimming pared 0 bases from V and 0 bases from J, leaving 4 bases between. The CDR3 runs to 14 residues. CDR3 DNA: TGTGCCAGCAGCGTAGAGAGCTCTGGAAACACCATATATTTT. Residues: CASSVESSGNTIYF.

This clone has just one count. The chain joins TRBV9 to TRBJ2-7, with 14 bases identical to TRBD2. Losses at the gene ends were 5 bases for V and 7 bases for J; bases not matched to a gene: 11. Germline CDR1 SGDLS, CDR2 YYNGEE. There are 16 residues in the CDR3. The DNA of the CDR3 is TGTGCCAGCAGTCTCGGGACTAGCGGGGGTTTACGGGAGCAGTACTTC. Translating gives CASSLGTSGGLREQYF.

The J gene is TRBJ1-1, the V gene TRBV5-5, with D hard to call. Trimming stripped 0 bases from V and 1 base from J, with 4 bases between. The CDR3 runs 13 residues. Germline V gene lookup returns CDR1 SGHKS and CDR2 YYEKEE (reference sequence). The DNA for the CDR3 is TGTGCCAGCAGCTTGGGCGCGAACACTGAAGCTTTCTTT. Amino acid sequence: CASSLGANTEAFF.

The rearrangement joins TRBV28 to TRBJ1-3, with D tentatively TRBD1 (6 bases). CDR1 MDHEN and CDR2 SYDVKM come from the germline V gene. CDR3 length: 13 amino acids. With 6 bases removed from V and 3 bases from J, the gap between germline ends came to 9 bases. The CDR3 loop reads CASSTGFGNTIYF. The DNA for the CDR3 is TGTGCCAGCAGCACAGGGTTTGGAAACACCATATATTTT.

The chain links TRBV10-3 to TRBJ2-2; no reliable D call. V lost 2 bases and J 5 bases, leaving 6 bases between the germline ends. The germline gives CDR1 ENHRY, CDR2 SYGVKD. The CDR3 extends over 13 amino acids. In DNA, the CDR3 is TGTGCCATCAGTGAGGTAGTAACCGGGGAGCTGTTTTTT. It encodes CAISEVVTGELFF.

The chain combines TRBV7-2 with TRBJ2-7; D gene ambiguous. The germline V gene has CDR1 SGHTA and CDR2 FQGNSA. The ends were cut back, 4 bases at V and 3 bases at J, with 13 bases in the middle. This CDR3 comprises 14 residues. The CDR3 sequence is CASSSRAGYYEQYF. CDR3 coding DNA: TGTGCCAGCAGCTCCCGAGCCGGGTACTACGAGCAGTACTTC.

The chain employs TRBV9 and TRBJ2-3, with D perhaps TRBD2 (6 bases). Germline CDR1 is SGDLS and CDR2 is YYNGEE. The CDR3 covers 14 residues. Trimming took off 5 bases at V and 2 bases at J, with 12 bases between the two ends. The CDR3 reads CASRVAGITDTQYF. Here the CDR3 DNA reads TGTGCCAGCAGAGTGGCGGGGATCACAGATACGCAGTATTTT.

This chain uses TRBV15 with TRBJ2-1, with 10 positions matching TRBD2. The junction had 4 bases not matched to a gene; V was cut back by 8 bases and J by 0 bases. This CDR3 has 15 amino acids. Germline CDR1 reads LNHNV; CDR2 reads YYDKDF (reference sequence). DNA of the CDR3: TGTGCCACCGCAGAGCGGGGGGGCTCCTACAATGAGCAGTTCTTC. The encoded protein is CATAERGGSYNEQFF. Combining the CDR3 with reference TRBV15 and TRBJ2-1 gives the whole variable domain DAMVIQNPRYQVTQFGKPVTLSCSQTLNHNVMYWYQQKSSQAPKLLFHYYDKDFNNEADTPDNFQSRRPNTSFCFLDIRSPGLGDTAMYLCATAERGGSYNEQFFGPGTRLTVL.

This rearrangement joins TRBV30 to TRBJ2-3; TRBD2 agrees at 10 bases. The CDR3 has 14 amino acids. The V and J ends lost 2 bases and 4 bases, in that order; junction bases with no gene match: 3. Germline V gene sequence: CDR1 GTSNPN, CDR2 SVGIG (reference sequence). CDR3 protein: CAWSPGTSADTQYF. Written as DNA, the CDR3 is TGTGCCTGGAGTCCCGGGACTAGCGCAGATACGCAGTATTTT.